The 21 T cell receptor beta chains presented below share a single source sample, sequenced in a study of TIL therapy for anti-PD-1-resistant metastatic lung cancer. Noted time point: pre-treatment sample, taken before nivolumab and TIL therapy. This was the immunoSEQ v3 assay. This table comes from immunoSEQ multiplex PCR, and its TCRdb copy is limited to in-frame clones, with some not included. The data show tens of thousands of clones, under 75% seen once. The starting material was blood, obtained at baseline. These TCRs come from a person aged 25 to 79 with non-small cell lung cancer.

The gene calls are TRBV13 and TRBJ2-6, with 7 bases fitting TRBD1. The CDR3 is 14 residues long. Germline loops: CDR1 PRHDT, CDR2 FYEKMQ (reference sequence). V lost 5 bases and J lost 2; bases outside the gene matches: 0. In DNA, the CDR3 is TGTGCCAGCAGCCAGGGGGCTGGGGCCAACGTCCTGACTTTC. Translation gives CASSQGAGANVLTF.

The rearrangement links TRBV2 to TRBJ2-2, with D unresolved. Germline loops: CDR1 SNHLY, CDR2 FYNNEI. Trimming took off 7 bases at V and 0 bases at J, with 9 bases between the two ends. CDR3 length: 14 residues. DNA for the CDR3: TGTGCCAGCATGACGCATCCGAACACCGGGGAGCTGTTTTTT. Its protein is CASMTHPNTGELFF.

CDR3 loop: CAISEPGTSGGSDTQYF. CDR3 nucleotide sequence: TGTGCCATCAGTGAGCCCGGGACTAGCGGGGGTTCAGATACGCAGTATTTT. The chain couples TRBV10-3 to TRBJ2-3; 14 nucleotides match TRBD2. Germline CDR1 ENHRY, CDR2 SYGVKD. The V and J ends lost 2 bases and 4 bases, in that order; junction bases with no gene match: 5. The CDR3 spans 17 residues.

The chain employs TRBV11-2 and TRBJ2-6, with D possibly TRBD2 on 5 matching bases. CDR1 and CDR2 from the germline V gene are SGHAT and FQNNGV. V dropped 1 base and J dropped 5 bases, with 12 bases sitting between them. CDR3 length: 16 amino acids. Here the CDR3 reads CASSLAGTNRANVLTF. In DNA form, the CDR3 reads TGTGCCAGCAGCTTAGCGGGAACTAATAGGGCCAACGTCCTGACTTTC.

This clone has a single count. The chain uses TRBV30 and TRBJ2-7; no clear D gene. The V end lost 5 bases, the J end lost 2 bases, and 16 bases lay between the germline ends. Germline CDR1 is GTSNPN and CDR2 is SVGIG (reference sequence). CDR3 length: 14 amino acids. CDR3 bases: TGTGCCTGGGTTAGTCCGATCCTGACCTACGAGCAGTACTTC. It yields the protein CAWVSPILTYEQYF. Complete variable domain (other parts from reference TRBV30 and TRBJ2-7): SQTIHQWPATLVQPVGSPLSLECTVEGTSNPNLYWYRQAAGRGLQLLFYSVGIGQISSEVPQNLSASRPQDRQFILSSKKLLLSDSGFYLCAWVSPILTYEQYFGPGTRLTVT.

The chain uses TRBV29-1 and TRBJ2-7; 8 bases are a match to TRBD1. The CDR3 is 13 residues long. Germline V lookup: CDR1 SQVTM, CDR2 ANQGSEA. Trimming removed 5 bases from V and 5 bases from J; junction bases left unmatched: 8. The CDR3 loop reads CSVNGQGQDEQYF. DNA of the CDR3: TGCAGCGTTAACGGACAGGGCCAAGACGAGCAGTACTTC.

V is TRBV7-8 and J is TRBJ1-1; TRBD1 aligns across 8 bases. This CDR3 comprises 14 residues. Per the germline V gene, CDR1 is SGHVS and CDR2 is FQNEAQ. V lost 4 bases and J lost 1; bases outside the gene matches: 2. The CDR3 DNA is TGTGCCAGCAGCTCTGGACAGGGGAACACTGAAGCTTTCTTT. It yields the protein CASSSGQGNTEAFF.

The V gene is TRBV5-4, the J gene TRBJ2-2; TRBD2 aligns across 10 bases. J lost 7 bases, V lost 6 bases, and 15 bases had no gene match. CDR1 and CDR2 from the germline V gene are SGHNT and YYREEE (reference sequence). The CDR3 is 17 amino acids. The CDR3 bases are TGTGCCAGCACCTTTTCTGCGGTAGCGGGAGGATTCGGGGAGCTGTTTTTT. It yields the protein CASTFSAVAGGFGELFF.

The V and J genes are TRBV7-6 and TRBJ2-1, with 8 positions matching TRBD1. The CDR3 runs 16 residues. The ends lost 6 bases at V and 2 bases at J; junction bases unmatched: 9. Germline V CDR1 and CDR2: SGHVS, FNYEAQ. The CDR3 loop is CASSPWGTGPYNEQFF. CDR3 DNA sequence: TGTGCCAGCAGTCCATGGGGGACAGGCCCCTACAATGAGCAGTTCTTC.

The genes are TRBV27 and TRBJ2-6; 12 bases align to TRBD2. The germline CDR1 and CDR2 sequences are MNHEY and SMNVEV (reference sequence). The CDR3 spans 18 residues. V gave up 2 bases and J gave up 1 base; unmatched junction bases: 3. The CDR3 region is CASSLRLAGGSGANVLTF. For the CDR3, the DNA is TGTGCCAGCAGTTTAAGGCTAGCGGGGGGGTCTGGGGCCAACGTCCTGACTTTC.

The gene calls are TRBV28 and TRBJ1-5, with D unresolved. Trimming took 7 bases from V and 3 from J, leaving 7 bases between them. The CDR3 loop spans 12 amino acids. Germline V gene sequence: CDR1 MDHEN, CDR2 SYDVKM. CDR3: CASTDPNQPQHF. The CDR3 DNA reads TGTGCCAGCACCGACCCCAATCAGCCCCAGCATTTT.

The chain links TRBV18 to TRBJ1-1; D may be TRBD1 (6 bases). The CDR3 runs 15 residues. Germline loops: CDR1 KGHSH, CDR2 LQKENI. Between the trimmed V and J ends, which lost 2 bases and 1 base, there was a span of 11 bases. CDR3 DNA sequence: TGTGCCAGCTCACCAGTGGGGGGCCCGAACACTGAAGCTTTCTTT. Its translation is CASSPVGGPNTEAFF.

The table lists this clone with a count of one. Compared with germline, one end of the junction differs, possibly owing to a read error. The genes are TRBV7-7 and TRBJ2-7; 9 nucleotides align to TRBD1. Germline CDR1 and CDR2: SSHAT and FNYEAQ (reference sequence). The length of the CDR3 is 13 residues. The CDR3 DNA reads as TGTGCTAGCAGCCCGGGACAGGGCTACGAGCAGTACTTC. As protein: CASSPGQGYEQYF.

This clone was seen just once. This sequence joins TRBV2 and TRBJ2-2, with TRBD2 matching over 15 bases. CDR1 SNHLY and CDR2 FYNNEI come from the germline V gene. The CDR3 extends over 16 amino acids. The J segment lost 4 bases and the V segment lost 4 bases, leaving 1 base of the junction unmatched. Written as DNA, the CDR3 is TGTGCCAGCAGTGGGACTAGCGGGAGGGGCACCGGGGAGCTGTTTTTT. Encoded protein: CASSGTSGRGTGELFF.

A few counts support this clone. The rearrangement links TRBV5-5 to TRBJ2-7, with D perhaps TRBD2 (5 bases). Trimming removed 0 bases from V and 1 base from J, with 11 bases in between. The CDR3 sequence is 15 residues long. The V gene's germline CDR1 is SGHKS and CDR2 YYEKEE (reference sequence). CDR3 in amino acids: CASSLGADLSYEQYF. The CDR3 DNA follows: TGTGCCAGCAGCTTGGGAGCGGACCTTTCCTACGAGCAGTACTTC.

This chain uses TRBV5-4 with TRBJ2-7; D may match TRBD1 or TRBD2 (6 bases each). Trimming removed 2 bases from V and 3 bases from J, with 21 bases in between. The CDR3 sequence is 17 residues long. CDR1 is SGHNT and CDR2 is YYREEE in the germline V gene (reference sequence). The CDR3 sequence: CASSFQGGRGTIYEQYF. DNA of the CDR3: TGTGCCAGCAGCTTCCAGGGAGGTAGGGGGACCATCTACGAGCAGTACTTC. Full variable domain (outside the CDR3, taken from reference TRBV5-4 and TRBJ2-7): ETGVTQSPTHLIKTRGQQVTLRCSSQSGHNTVSWYQQALGQGPQFIFQYYREEENGRGNFPPRFSGLQFPNYSSELNVNALELDDSALYLCASSFQGGRGTIYEQYFGPGTRLTVT.

V usage is TRBV6-6 and J usage is TRBJ2-5, with 7 bases fitting TRBD1. Per germline, CDR1 MNHNY and CDR2 SVGAGI (reference sequence). Germline trimming cut 2 bases from V and 4 bases from J; bases unmatched to any gene: 4. This CDR3 comprises 14 residues. CDR3 bases: TGTGCCAGCAGTTACGGACAGGTCGGAGAGACCCAGTACTTC. This encodes CASSYGQVGETQYF.

The sample holds a few counts of this clone. The chain carries TRBV2 and TRBJ1-4; a possible D gene is TRBD1 (5 bases). Trimming stripped 7 bases from V and 4 bases from J, with 16 bases between. Germline values: CDR1 SNHLY, CDR2 FYNNEI. The length of the CDR3 is 15 residues. DNA of the CDR3: TGTGCCAGCACCCAAAAGGGGCGGATTAATGAAAAACTGTTTTTT. Translated: CASTQKGRINEKLFF.

The rearrangement uses TRBV4-1 and TRBJ1-2; 11 bases are a match to TRBD1. V lost 2 bases and J lost 7; bases outside the gene matches: 6. Germline V CDR1 and CDR2: MGHRA, YSYEKL. This CDR3 has 15 amino acids. CDR3 sequence: CASSQTGQGAGGYTF. CDR3 nucleotides: TGCGCCAGCAGCCAAACCGGACAGGGGGCTGGTGGCTACACCTTC.

This chain joins TRBV19 and TRBJ1-6, with 8 bases aligning to TRBD1. This CDR3 has 16 residues. Germline V gene lookup returns CDR1 LNHDA and CDR2 SQIVND (reference sequence). The junction had 12 bases not matched to a gene; V was cut back by 5 bases and J by 9 bases. The CDR3 DNA reads as TGTGCCAGTAGTTGGACAGGGACCGCCGTAGGTTCACCCCTCCACTTT. It is translated as CASSWTGTAVGSPLHF.

The V and J genes are TRBV2 and TRBJ2-1; either TRBD1 or TRBD2 may supply D (5 bases each). Germline CDR1 reads SNHLY; CDR2 reads FYNNEI. The V end lost 11 bases, the J end lost 10 bases, and 30 bases lay between the germline ends. There are 16 residues in the CDR3. The CDR3 loop is CAGLSLDLQANREQFF. Written as DNA, the CDR3 is TGTGCCGGACTGTCCCTAGACCTCCAGGCCAACAGGGAGCAGTTCTTC. The full variable domain, in which reference TRBV2 and TRBJ2-1 provide the parts outside the CDR3, is EPEVTQTPSHQVTQMGQEVILRCVPISNHLYFYWYRQILGQKVEFLVSFYNNEISEKSEIFDDQFSVERPDGSNFTLKIRSTKLEDSAMYFCAGLSLDLQANREQFFGPGTRLTVL.